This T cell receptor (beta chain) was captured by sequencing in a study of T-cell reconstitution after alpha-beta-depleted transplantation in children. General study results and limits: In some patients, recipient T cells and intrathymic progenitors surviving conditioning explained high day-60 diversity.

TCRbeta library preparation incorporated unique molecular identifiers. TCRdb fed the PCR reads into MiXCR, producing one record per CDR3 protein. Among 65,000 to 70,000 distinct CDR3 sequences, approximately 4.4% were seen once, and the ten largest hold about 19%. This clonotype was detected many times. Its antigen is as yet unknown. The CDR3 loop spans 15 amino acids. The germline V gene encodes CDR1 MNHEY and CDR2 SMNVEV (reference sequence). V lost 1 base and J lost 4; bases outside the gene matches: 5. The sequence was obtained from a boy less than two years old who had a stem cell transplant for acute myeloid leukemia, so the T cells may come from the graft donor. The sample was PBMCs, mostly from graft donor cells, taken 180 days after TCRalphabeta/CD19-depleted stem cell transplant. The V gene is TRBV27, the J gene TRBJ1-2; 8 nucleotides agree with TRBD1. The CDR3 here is CASSLFPTGAYGYTF. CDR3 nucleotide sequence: TGTGCCAGCAGTTTATTTCCGACAGGGGCCTATGGCTACACCTTC.